This T cell receptor beta chain was identified during a study of T cell responses to AZD1222 COVID-19 vaccine. Trimming cost V 2 bases and J 8 bases, with 8 bases left between them. The CDR3 runs to 12 residues. Germline loops: CDR1 SGHRS, CDR2 YFSETQ. Method: immunoSEQ multiplex PCR; TCRdb's copy keeps in-frame clones and lacks some. In the table there are about 99,000 clones, roughly 92% of which are singletons. About this clone itself: Its antigen is not identified.

Study findings and constraints: Reports indicate that nearly half of spike-specific TCRs are directed at unmutated variant regions.

The receptor was derived from an adult in good health. The sample in question was peripheral blood, obtained on day 0 of AZD1222 vaccination. The chain links TRBV5-1 to TRBJ2-1; D uncertain. The DNA of the CDR3 is TGCGCCAGCAGCTTAACTCAGGATGAGCAGTTCTTC. This translates into CASSLTQDEQFF.